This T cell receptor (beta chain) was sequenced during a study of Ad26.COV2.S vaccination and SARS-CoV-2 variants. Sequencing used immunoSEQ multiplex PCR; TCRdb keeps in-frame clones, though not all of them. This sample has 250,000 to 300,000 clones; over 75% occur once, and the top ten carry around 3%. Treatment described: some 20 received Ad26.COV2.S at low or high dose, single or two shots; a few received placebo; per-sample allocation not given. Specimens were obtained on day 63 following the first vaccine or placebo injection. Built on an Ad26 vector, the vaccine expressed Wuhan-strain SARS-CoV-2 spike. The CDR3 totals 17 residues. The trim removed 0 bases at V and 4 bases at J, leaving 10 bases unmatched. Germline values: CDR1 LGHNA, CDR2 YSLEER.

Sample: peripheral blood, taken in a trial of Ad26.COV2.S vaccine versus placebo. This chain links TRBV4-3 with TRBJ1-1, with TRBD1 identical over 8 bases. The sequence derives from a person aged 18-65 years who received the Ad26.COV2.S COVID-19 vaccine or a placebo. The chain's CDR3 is CASSQDPTGGRVTEAFF. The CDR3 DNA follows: TGCGCCAGCAGCCAAGATCCTACAGGGGGGCGCGTCACTGAAGCTTTCTTT.